The present entry profiles one TCR beta chain with its context. This PCR relied on a set of 60 Vbeta primers and 13 Jbeta primers. Clones were sequenced by immunoSEQ multiplex PCR, and TCRdb holds only the in-frame ones, with some missing. The sample has some 150,000 clones; roughly three quarters are singletons. The data are from a study of cytomegalovirus exposure and HLA in healthy donors. Study at large: Sequencing of 150 million to 200 million T cells in an earlier analysis found 100 million or so unique TCR beta sequences.

This CDR3 region has 17 residues. Germline lookup yields CDR1 LNHNV and CDR2 YYDKDF (reference sequence). The V segment lost 1 base and the J segment 0 bases; nucleotides outside the gene matches: 5. The receptor's source is a man in his sixties in good health and CMV-seronegative. What was sequenced was PBMCs. The gene calls are TRBV15 and TRBJ1-3; 8 bases map to TRBD1. The CDR3 sequence: CATSRVLGQGSGNTIYF. CDR3 nucleotide sequence: TGTGCCACCAGCAGAGTCCTTGGACAGGGCTCTGGAAACACCATATATTTT. The full variable domain, its missing parts supplied by reference TRBV15 and TRBJ1-3, is DAMVIQNPRYQVTQFGKPVTLSCSQTLNHNVMYWYQQKSSQAPKLLFHYYDKDFNNEADTPDNFQSRRPNTSFCFLDIRSPGLGDTAMYLCATSRVLGQGSGNTIYFGEGSWLTVV.